This paragraph reports one T cell receptor (beta chain). What it recognizes is unknown. The ends were cut back, 0 bases at V and 11 bases at J, with 10 bases in the middle. Per germline, CDR1 MGHRA and CDR2 YSYEKL. The CDR3 is 12 residues long. This sample stems from a study of shared clonotypes between healthy human individuals. A deep-level run was used for the assay. TCRdb's table, derived via immunoSEQ multiplex PCR, lists solely in-frame clones and lacks some. The sample yields roughly 660,000 clones, about 90% seen once. General study results and limits: Around 5.3% of naive CD4 clonotypes were shared across four donors.

Adult Caucasians living in Nashville, Tennessee made up all of the donors. The clonotype comes from a man in his late teens or twenties in good health. Some clones in this sample may be carry-over from other donors' samples. The sequenced sample was memory CD8+ T cells from PBMCs. The subset denotes: CD45RO+ cells pooled with CCR7-negative TemRA cells. The chain has TRBV4-1 and TRBJ1-1; D is undetermined. CDR3: CASSQENGRAFF. The CDR3 DNA reads as TGCGCCAGCAGCCAAGAAAACGGGAGGGCTTTCTTT.